Below, 8 T cell receptor beta chains from the same sample are listed, as sequenced in a study of shared clonotypes between healthy human individuals. The assay was immunoSEQ multiplex PCR, and TCRdb's table has in-frame clones only and misses some. The data contain some 2,100,000 clones, 93% of them singletons. Naive CD8 cells were CD45RO-negative, positively selected for CCR7, excluding terminally differentiated effector memory CD45RA+ cells. Material: naive CD8+ T cells from PBMCs. The receptors come from a man between 18 and 29 years old in good health. Some clones in this sample may be carry-over from other donors' samples.

The rearrangement joins TRBV18 to TRBJ1-2, with 12 bases lining up with TRBD1. J was trimmed by 7 bases and V by 3 bases; bases with no gene match: 6. CDR3 size: 15 residues. Germline values: CDR1 KGHSH, CDR2 LQKENI. CDR3 sequence reads: CASSPPGQGAVGYTF. The CDR3 DNA reads TGTGCCAGCTCACCGCCGGGACAGGGGGCGGTTGGCTACACCTTC. Based on the CDR3 plus reference TRBV18 and TRBJ1-2, the full variable domain is NAGVMQNPRHLVRRRGQEARLRCSPMKGHSHVYWYRQLPEEGLKFMVYLQKENIIDESGMPKERFSAEFPKEGPSILRIQQVVRGDSAAYFCASSPPGQGAVGYTFGSGTRLTVV.

The V call is TRBV5-5, the J call TRBJ2-7; 7 nucleotides line up with TRBD1. This CDR3 region has 15 residues. Germline loops: CDR1 SGHKS, CDR2 YYEKEE (reference sequence). J gave up 4 bases and V 4 bases, and 11 bases lay outside the gene matches. The CDR3 is CASSQGWDRRYEQYF. CDR3 DNA: TGTGCCAGCAGCCAGGGGTGGGACAGAAGGTACGAGCAGTACTTC.

This clone was recorded only once. The rearrangement joins TRBV21-1 to TRBJ2-7; TRBD2, the table's D call, lacks a check against the DNA. TRBV21-1 is a recognized pseudogene. This CDR3 contains 18 residues. CDR3 sequence reads: CASSKLRRLAGGTYEQYF. The CDR3 bases are TGTGCCAGCAGCAAACTCCGGCGGCTAGCGGGAGGAACCTACGAGCAGTACTTC.

Concerning this clone itself: This sample includes further DNA sequences coding for the same CDR3. CDR3 nucleotides: TGCGCCAGCAGCCCGCCCGGTGCCTACGAGCAGTACTTC. Translated, it gives CASSPPGAYEQYF. The rearrangement links TRBV4-1 to TRBJ2-7; D is uncertain. CDR1 is MGHRA and CDR2 is YSYEKL in the germline V gene. The CDR3 contains 13 residues. Between the trimmed V and J ends, which lost 4 bases and 2 bases, there was a span of 9 bases.

V is TRBV7-3 and J is TRBJ2-1; 11 positions agree with TRBD2. The CDR3 is 18 residues long. V lost 3 bases and J lost 0; bases outside the gene matches: 7. CDR1 and CDR2 (germline): SGHTA, FQGTGA. Written as DNA, the CDR3 is TGTGCCAGCAGCTTCAAGACTAGCGGGATTAGCTCCTACAATGAGCAGTTCTTC. It yields the protein CASSFKTSGISSYNEQFF.

The chain employs TRBV27 and TRBJ2-7, with no clear D. Per germline, CDR1 MNHEY and CDR2 SMNVEV (reference sequence). The V gene lost 6 bases and the J gene lost 5 bases, with 14 bases spanning the gap. The CDR3 is 13 amino acids. The CDR3 here is CASSPTGGNEQYF. Written as DNA, the CDR3 is TGTGCCAGCAGCCCCACTGGTGGCAACGAGCAGTACTTC.

V is TRBV27 and J is TRBJ2-7; maybe TRBD1 (5 bases). Trimming took 2 bases from V and 1 from J, leaving 9 bases between them. The CDR3 sequence is 14 residues long. From germline, CDR1 is MNHEY and CDR2 SMNVEV (reference sequence). The chain's CDR3 is CASSLNPGSYEQYF. DNA of the CDR3: TGTGCCAGCAGTTTAAACCCAGGGTCCTACGAGCAGTACTTC.

The V and J genes are TRBV30 and TRBJ1-2; D not resolved. This CDR3 region has 13 residues. Germline CDR1 is GTSNPN and CDR2 is SVGIG (reference sequence). Trimming took off 3 bases at V and 1 base at J, with 9 bases between the two ends. The CDR3 loop reads CAWRETDNYGYTF. CDR3 in DNA: TGTGCCTGGAGAGAGACCGATAACTATGGCTACACCTTC.